Reported below is one T cell receptor beta chain. This entry belongs to a study of ipilimumab plus nivolumab after autologous stem cell transplantation. Data came from immunoSEQ multiplex PCR; TCRdb stores just in-frame clones and leaves some out. This sample has roughly 16,000 clones; approximately 78% occur once, and the top ten carry 15% to 20%. Per the germline V gene, CDR1 is SGHNT and CDR2 is YYREEE (reference sequence). The V and J ends lost 4 bases and 4 bases, in that order; junction bases with no gene match: 2. This CDR3 comprises 14 residues. The rearrangement joins TRBV5-4 to TRBJ2-1; 10 bases fit TRBD2. The source material was PBMCs, sampled in a trial of ipilimumab plus nivolumab as post-transplant consolidation. The clonotype was recovered from a male donor with diffuse large B-cell lymphoma. This CDR3 reads CASSDSGRYNEQFF. The DNA of the CDR3 is TGTGCCAGCAGCGATAGCGGGAGGTACAATGAGCAGTTCTTC. The full variable domain, with the rest looked up from reference TRBV5-4 and TRBJ2-1, is ETGVTQSPTHLIKTRGQQVTLRCSSQSGHNTVSWYQQALGQGPQFIFQYYREEENGRGNFPPRFSGLQFPNYSSELNVNALELDDSALYLCASSDSGRYNEQFFGPGTRLTVL.